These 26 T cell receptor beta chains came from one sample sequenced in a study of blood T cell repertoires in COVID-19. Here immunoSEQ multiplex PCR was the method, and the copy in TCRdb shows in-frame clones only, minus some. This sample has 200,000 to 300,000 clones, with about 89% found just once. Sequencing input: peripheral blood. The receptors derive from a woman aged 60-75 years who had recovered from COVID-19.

In DNA, the CDR3 is TGTGCCAGCAGTGGCTGGGGCAGTGGAAGGACTGAAGCTTTCTTT. It yields the protein CASSGWGSGRTEAFF. V usage is TRBV6-2 or TRBV6-3 and J usage is TRBJ1-1, with D possibly matching TRBD1 (5 bases). This CDR3 contains 15 residues. V lost 5 bases, J lost 5 bases, and 18 bases lay in between. Germline values: CDR1 MNHEY, CDR2 SVGEGT.

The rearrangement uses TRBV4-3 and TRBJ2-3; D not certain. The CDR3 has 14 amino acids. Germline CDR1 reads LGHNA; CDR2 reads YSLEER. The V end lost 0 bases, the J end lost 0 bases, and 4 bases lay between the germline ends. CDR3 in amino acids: CASSQERSTDTQYF. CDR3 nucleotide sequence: TGCGCCAGCAGCCAAGAGCGGAGCACAGATACGCAGTATTTT.

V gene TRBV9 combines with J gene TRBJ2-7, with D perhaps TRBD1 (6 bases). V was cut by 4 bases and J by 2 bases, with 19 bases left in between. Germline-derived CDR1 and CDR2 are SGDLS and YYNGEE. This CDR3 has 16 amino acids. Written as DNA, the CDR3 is TGTGCCAGCAGCCCGTTATCGGGACAAACAACCTACGAGCAGTACTTC. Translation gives CASSPLSGQTTYEQYF.

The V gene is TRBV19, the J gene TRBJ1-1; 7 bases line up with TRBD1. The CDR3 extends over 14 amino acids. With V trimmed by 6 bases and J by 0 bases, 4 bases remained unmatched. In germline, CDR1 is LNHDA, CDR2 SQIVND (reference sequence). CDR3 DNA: TGTGCCAGTAGCTTACAGGGGCTGAACACTGAAGCTTTCTTT. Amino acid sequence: CASSLQGLNTEAFF.

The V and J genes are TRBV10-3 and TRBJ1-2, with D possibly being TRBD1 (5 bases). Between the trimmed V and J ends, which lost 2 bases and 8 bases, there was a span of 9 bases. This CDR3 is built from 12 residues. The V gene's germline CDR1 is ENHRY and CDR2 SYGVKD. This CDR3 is CAISERTYGYTF. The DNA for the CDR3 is TGTGCCATCAGTGAGAGGACATACGGCTACACCTTC.

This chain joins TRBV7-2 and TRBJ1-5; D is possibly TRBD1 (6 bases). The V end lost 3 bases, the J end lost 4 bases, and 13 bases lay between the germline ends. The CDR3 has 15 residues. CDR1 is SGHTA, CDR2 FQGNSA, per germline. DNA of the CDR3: TGTGCCAGCAGCTTGATAGGGACATCTAATCAGCCCCAGCATTTT. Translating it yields CASSLIGTSNQPQHF. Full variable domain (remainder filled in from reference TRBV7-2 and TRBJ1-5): GAGVSQSPSNKVTEKGKDVELRCDPISGHTALYWYRQSLGQGLEFLIYFQGNSAPDKSGLPSDRFSAERTGGSVSTLTIQRTQQEDSAVYLCASSLIGTSNQPQHFGDGTRLSIL.

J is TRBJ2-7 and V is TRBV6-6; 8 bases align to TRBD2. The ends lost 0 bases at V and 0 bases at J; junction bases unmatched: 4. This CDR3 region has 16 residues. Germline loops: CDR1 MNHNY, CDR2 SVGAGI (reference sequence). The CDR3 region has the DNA TGTGCCAGCAGTTACTCGGGCACTAGCGGCTCCTACGAGCAGTACTTC. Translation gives CASSYSGTSGSYEQYF.

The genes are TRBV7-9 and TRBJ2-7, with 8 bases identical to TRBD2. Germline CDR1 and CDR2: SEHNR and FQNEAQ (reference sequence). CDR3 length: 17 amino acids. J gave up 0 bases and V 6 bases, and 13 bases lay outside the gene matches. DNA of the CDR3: TGTGCCAGCAGTCCCCCAGCGGGGGCCCCGTTCTCCTACGAGCAGTACTTC. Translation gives CASSPPAGAPFSYEQYF.

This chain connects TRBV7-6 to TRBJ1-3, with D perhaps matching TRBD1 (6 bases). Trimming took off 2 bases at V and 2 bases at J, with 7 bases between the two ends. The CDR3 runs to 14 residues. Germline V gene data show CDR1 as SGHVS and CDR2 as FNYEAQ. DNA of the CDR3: TGTGCCAGCAGCTTACAGGGGACTGGAAACACCATATATTTT. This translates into CASSLQGTGNTIYF.

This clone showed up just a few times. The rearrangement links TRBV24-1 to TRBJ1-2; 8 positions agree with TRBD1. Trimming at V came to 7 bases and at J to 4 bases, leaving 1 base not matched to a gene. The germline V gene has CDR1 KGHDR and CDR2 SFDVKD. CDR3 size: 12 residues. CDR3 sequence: CATRDRGYGYTF. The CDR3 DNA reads TGTGCCACCAGAGACAGGGGCTATGGCTACACCTTC.

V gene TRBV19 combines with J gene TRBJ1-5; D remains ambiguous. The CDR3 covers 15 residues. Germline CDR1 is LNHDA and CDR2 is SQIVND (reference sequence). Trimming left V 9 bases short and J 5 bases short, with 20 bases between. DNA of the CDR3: TGTGCCAGCAGCCCCGGAGGGCGACTCGATCAGCCCCAGCATTTT. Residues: CASSPGGRLDQPQHF. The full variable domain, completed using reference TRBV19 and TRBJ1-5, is DGGITQSPKYLFRKEGQNVTLSCEQNLNHDAMYWYRQDPGQGLRLIYYSQIVNDFQKGDIAEGYSVSREKKESFPLTVTSAQKNPTAFYLCASSPGGRLDQPQHFGDGTRLSIL.

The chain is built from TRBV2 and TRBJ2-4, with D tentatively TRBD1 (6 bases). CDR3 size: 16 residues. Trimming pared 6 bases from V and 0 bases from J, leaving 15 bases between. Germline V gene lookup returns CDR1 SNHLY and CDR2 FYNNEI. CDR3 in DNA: TGTGCCAGCAGCCCCGGACAGTTCCTAGCCAAAAACATTCAGTACTTC. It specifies CASSPGQFLAKNIQYF.

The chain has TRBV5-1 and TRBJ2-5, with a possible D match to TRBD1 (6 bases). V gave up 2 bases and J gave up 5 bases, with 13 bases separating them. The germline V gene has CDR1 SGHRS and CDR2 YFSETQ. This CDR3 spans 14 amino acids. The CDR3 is CASSFGERGETQYF. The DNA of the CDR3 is TGCGCCAGCAGCTTCGGGGAAAGGGGGGAGACCCAGTACTTC.

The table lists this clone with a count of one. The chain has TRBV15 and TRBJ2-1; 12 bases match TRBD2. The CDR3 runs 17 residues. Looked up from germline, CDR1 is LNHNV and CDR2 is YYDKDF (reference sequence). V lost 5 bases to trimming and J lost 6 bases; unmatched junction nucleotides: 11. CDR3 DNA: TGTGCCACCAGCTCTCGGACTAGCGGGGCTCCAGGCAATGAGCAGTTCTTC. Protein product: CATSSRTSGAPGNEQFF.

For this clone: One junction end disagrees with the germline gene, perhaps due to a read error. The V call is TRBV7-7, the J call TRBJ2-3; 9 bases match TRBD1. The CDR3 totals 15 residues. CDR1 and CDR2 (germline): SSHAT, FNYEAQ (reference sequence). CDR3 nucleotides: TGTGCTAGCAGCCCGACAGGGGGGGATACAGATACGCAGTATTTT. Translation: CASSPTGGDTDTQYF.

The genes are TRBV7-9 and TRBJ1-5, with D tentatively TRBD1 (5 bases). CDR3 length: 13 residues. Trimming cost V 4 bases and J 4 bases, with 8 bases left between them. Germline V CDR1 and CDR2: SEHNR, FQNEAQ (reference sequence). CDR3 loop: CASSSGLNQPQHF. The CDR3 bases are TGTGCCAGCAGCTCAGGGCTGAATCAGCCCCAGCATTTT.

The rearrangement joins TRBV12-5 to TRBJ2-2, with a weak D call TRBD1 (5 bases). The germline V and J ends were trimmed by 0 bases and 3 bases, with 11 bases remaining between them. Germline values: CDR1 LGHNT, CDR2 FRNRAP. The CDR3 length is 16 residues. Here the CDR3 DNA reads TGTGCTAGTGGTTTGGTACATCAGGGTTACACCGGGGAGCTGTTTTTT. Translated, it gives CASGLVHQGYTGELFF.

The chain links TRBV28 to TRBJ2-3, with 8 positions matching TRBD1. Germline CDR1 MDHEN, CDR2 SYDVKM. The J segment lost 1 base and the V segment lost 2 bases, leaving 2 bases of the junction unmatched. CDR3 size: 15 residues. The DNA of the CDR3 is TGTGCCAGCAGTTTAGCGGGACAGGGCACAGATACGCAGTATTTT. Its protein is CASSLAGQGTDTQYF.

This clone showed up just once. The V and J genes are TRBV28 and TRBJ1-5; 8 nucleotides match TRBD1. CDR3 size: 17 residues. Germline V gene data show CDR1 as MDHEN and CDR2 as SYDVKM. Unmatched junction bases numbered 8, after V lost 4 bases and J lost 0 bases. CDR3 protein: CASSSWTGMGSNQPQHF. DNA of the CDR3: TGTGCCAGCAGTTCGTGGACAGGGATGGGTAGCAATCAGCCCCAGCATTTT.

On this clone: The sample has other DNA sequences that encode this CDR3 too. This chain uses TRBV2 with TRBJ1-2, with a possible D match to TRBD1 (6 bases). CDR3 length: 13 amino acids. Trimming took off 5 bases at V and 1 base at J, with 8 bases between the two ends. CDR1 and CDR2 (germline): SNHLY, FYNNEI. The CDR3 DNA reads TGTGCCAGCAGTCAACAGGGTAACTATGGCTACACCTTC. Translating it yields CASSQQGNYGYTF.

The CDR3 bases are TGTGCCAGTAGGTCCGGGGGGGGCTTTAATCTTGACACAGATACGCAGTATTTT. Its protein is CASRSGGGFNLDTDTQYF. The V call is TRBV19, the J call TRBJ2-3; 8 bases are shared with TRBD2. The CDR3 runs 18 residues. The V segment lost 6 bases and the J segment 2 bases; nucleotides outside the gene matches: 16. CDR1 is LNHDA, CDR2 SQIVND, per germline (reference sequence).

In DNA, the CDR3 is TGTGCCAGCAGCAGACAGACAGGTACTTACACTGAAGCTTTCTTT. It translates to CASSRQTGTYTEAFF. J is TRBJ1-1 and V is TRBV7-2, with D perhaps matching TRBD1 (6 bases). CDR1 and CDR2 from the germline V gene are SGHTA and FQGNSA. Trimming cost V 5 bases and J 3 bases, with 16 bases left between them. The CDR3 loop spans 15 amino acids.

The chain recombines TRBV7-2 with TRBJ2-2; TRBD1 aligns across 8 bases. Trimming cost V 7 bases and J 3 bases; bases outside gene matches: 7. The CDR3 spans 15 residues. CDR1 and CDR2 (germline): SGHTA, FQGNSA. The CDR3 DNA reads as TGTGCCAGCAAATGGCGGACAGGGCACACCGGGGAGCTGTTTTTT. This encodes CASKWRTGHTGELFF.

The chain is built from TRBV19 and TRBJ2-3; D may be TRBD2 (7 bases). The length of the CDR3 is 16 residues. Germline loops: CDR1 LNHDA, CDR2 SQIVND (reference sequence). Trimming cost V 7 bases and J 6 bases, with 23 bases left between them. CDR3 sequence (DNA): TGTGCCAGTACCCTTAGGGGGGGGGCCAGCATGGATACGCAGTATTTT. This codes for CASTLRGGASMDTQYF.

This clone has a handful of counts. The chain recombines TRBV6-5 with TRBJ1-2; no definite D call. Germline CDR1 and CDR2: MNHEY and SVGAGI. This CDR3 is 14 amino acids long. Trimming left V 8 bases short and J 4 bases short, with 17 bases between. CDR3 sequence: CASGRQGGGYGYTF. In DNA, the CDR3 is TGTGCCAGCGGAAGACAAGGAGGAGGCTATGGCTACACCTTC.

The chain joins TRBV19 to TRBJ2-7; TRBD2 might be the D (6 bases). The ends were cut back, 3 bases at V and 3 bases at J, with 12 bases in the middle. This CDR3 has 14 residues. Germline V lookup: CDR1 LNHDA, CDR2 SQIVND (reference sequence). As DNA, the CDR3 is TGTGCCAGTAGTATTTTTGGGAGGAACTACGAGCAGTACTTC. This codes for CASSIFGRNYEQYF.